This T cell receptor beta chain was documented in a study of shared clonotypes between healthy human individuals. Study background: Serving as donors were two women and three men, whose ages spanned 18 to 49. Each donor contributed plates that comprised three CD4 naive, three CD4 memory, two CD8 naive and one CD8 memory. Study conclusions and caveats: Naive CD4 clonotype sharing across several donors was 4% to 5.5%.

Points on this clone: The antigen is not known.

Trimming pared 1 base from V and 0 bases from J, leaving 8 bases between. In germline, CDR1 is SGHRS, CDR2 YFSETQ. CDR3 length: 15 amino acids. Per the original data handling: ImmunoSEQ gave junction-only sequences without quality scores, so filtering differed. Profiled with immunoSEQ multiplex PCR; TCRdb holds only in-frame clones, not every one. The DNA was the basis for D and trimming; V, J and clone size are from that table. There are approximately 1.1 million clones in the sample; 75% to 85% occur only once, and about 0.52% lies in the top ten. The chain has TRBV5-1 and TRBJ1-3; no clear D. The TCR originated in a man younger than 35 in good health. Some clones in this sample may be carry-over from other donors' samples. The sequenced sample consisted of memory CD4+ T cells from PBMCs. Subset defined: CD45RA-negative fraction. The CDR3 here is CASSLSGNSGNTIYF. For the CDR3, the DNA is TGCGCCAGCAGCTTGAGCGGGAACTCTGGAAACACCATATATTTT.